The sequence of this T cell receptor beta chain was determined in a study of cytomegalovirus exposure and HLA in healthy donors. Primers: 60 Vbeta forward and 13 Jbeta reverse. Methods used by the authors: In a later analysis, 80 million or so unique TCR beta chains included roughly 11 million shared by two or more donors. Sequencing used immunoSEQ multiplex PCR; TCRdb keeps in-frame clones, though not all of them. The V and J calls and clone size were taken over from that table, and D and trimming were inferred from the DNA. The data contain 170,000 or so clones, approximately 80% of them singletons. Findings of the study overall: There were a few CMV-associated chains whose specificity for CMV antigens was confirmed in vitro. The study flagged around 150 TCR beta chains as cytomegalovirus-associated. When analyzed later, a missense DCLRE1C variant was found to be linked to TCR beta V- and J-gene trimming.

Germline CDR1 is SGHNT and CDR2 is YYREEE (reference sequence). Trimming at V came to 0 bases and at J to 8 bases, leaving 18 bases not matched to a gene. The CDR3 is 19 residues long. Remarks on this clone: The antigen remains undetermined.

This TCR was sampled from a woman aged 25 to 39 in good health and CMV-seronegative. Sequenced: PBMCs. J is TRBJ2-1 and V is TRBV5-4; the match to TRBD2 covers 9 bases. The CDR3 DNA sequence: TGTGCCAGCAGCTTGGGCCCTATTTTACTAGCGGGTCAGAGGGATGAGCAGTTCTTC. Translated, it gives CASSLGPILLAGQRDEQFF.